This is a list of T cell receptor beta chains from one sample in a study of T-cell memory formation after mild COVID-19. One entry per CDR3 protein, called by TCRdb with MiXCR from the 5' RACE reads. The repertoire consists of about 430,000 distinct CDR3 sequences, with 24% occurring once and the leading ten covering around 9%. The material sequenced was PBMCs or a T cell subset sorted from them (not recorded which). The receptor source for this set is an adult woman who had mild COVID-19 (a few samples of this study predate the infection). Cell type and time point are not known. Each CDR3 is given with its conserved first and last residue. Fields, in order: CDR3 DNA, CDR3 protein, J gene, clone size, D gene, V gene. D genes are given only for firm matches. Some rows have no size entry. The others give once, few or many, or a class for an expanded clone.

cdr3_nt: TGCGCCAGCGGGGACGGTGAGCAGTTCTTC
cdr3_aa: CASGDGEQFF
j_call: TRBJ2-1
clone_size: few
d_call: .
v_call: TRBV5-1

cdr3_nt: TGCGCCAGCAGCTTGGGACAGGGTAAGAGGGAGCAGTACTTC
cdr3_aa: CASSLGQGKREQYF
j_call: TRBJ2-7
clone_size: once
d_call: TRBD1
v_call: TRBV5-1

cdr3_nt: TGTGCCACCGGGCAGAATAGCAATCAGCCCCAGCATTTT
cdr3_aa: CATGQNSNQPQHF
j_call: TRBJ1-5
clone_size: few
d_call: .
v_call: TRBV6-1

cdr3_nt: TGTGCCAGCAGTTTTTTGTCCTATGCCTACAATGAGCAGTTCTTC
cdr3_aa: CASSFLSYAYNEQFF
j_call: TRBJ2-1
clone_size: few
d_call: .
v_call: TRBV12-3/TRBV12-4

cdr3_nt: TGCAGTGCTAGTTCCCCCCCGGGCACCGGGGAGCTGTTTTTT
cdr3_aa: CSASSPPGTGELFF
j_call: TRBJ2-2
clone_size: few
d_call: .
v_call: TRBV20-1

cdr3_nt: TGTGCCAGCAGCCAAGATCGGCGAAGACACAATGAGCAGTTCTTC
cdr3_aa: CASSQDRRRHNEQFF
j_call: TRBJ2-1
clone_size: .
d_call: .
v_call: TRBV3-1

cdr3_nt: TGTGCCAGCAGTTCACAACTAGCGGGAGGCTCCTACAATGAGCAGTTCTTC
cdr3_aa: CASSSQLAGGSYNEQFF
j_call: TRBJ2-1
clone_size: few
d_call: TRBD2
v_call: TRBV6-2/TRBV6-3

cdr3_nt: TGTGCCAGCAGCCAGGAAGGAGTACCAGATACGCAGTATTTT
cdr3_aa: CASSQEGVPDTQYF
j_call: TRBJ2-3
clone_size: few
d_call: .
v_call: TRBV3-1

cdr3_nt: TGTGCCATCAGTGAAGTGACAGGGACTGAAGCTTTCTTT
cdr3_aa: CAISEVTGTEAFF
j_call: TRBJ1-1
clone_size: .
d_call: TRBD1
v_call: TRBV10-3

cdr3_nt: TGCAGTGCTAGAGCGCCGGATGAGCAGTTCTTC
cdr3_aa: CSARAPDEQFF
j_call: TRBJ2-1
clone_size: few
d_call: .
v_call: TRBV20-1

cdr3_nt: TGCAGTGCCCCGTTGAGCGGGGCTCAAGAGACCCAGTACTTC
cdr3_aa: CSAPLSGAQETQYF
j_call: TRBJ2-5
clone_size: .
d_call: TRBD2
v_call: TRBV20-1

cdr3_nt: TGTGCCAGCAGCATGACAGGGTGGAACACTGAAGCTTTCTTT
cdr3_aa: CASSMTGWNTEAFF
j_call: TRBJ1-1
clone_size: .
d_call: TRBD1
v_call: TRBV7-3

cdr3_nt: TGTGCCATCAGTGAGATTAGCGTTCCCGCAGATACGCAGTATTTT
cdr3_aa: CAISEISVPADTQYF
j_call: TRBJ2-3
clone_size: .
d_call: .
v_call: TRBV10-3

cdr3_nt: TGTGCCAGCAGTACGGGACTAGCGGGGGACAGGAATGAGCAGTTCTTC
cdr3_aa: CASSTGLAGDRNEQFF
j_call: TRBJ2-1
clone_size: .
d_call: TRBD2
v_call: TRBV6-6

cdr3_nt: TGTGCCAGCAGCCGAATAAGGGACAGCTCCTATAATTCACCCCTCCACTTT
cdr3_aa: CASSRIRDSSYNSPLHF
j_call: TRBJ1-6
clone_size: .
d_call: TRBD1
v_call: TRBV7-9

cdr3_nt: TGTGCCAGCAGCCTCGGGGCGGGAGGGAACACCGGGGAGCTGTTTTTT
cdr3_aa: CASSLGAGGNTGELFF
j_call: TRBJ2-2
clone_size: .
d_call: TRBD2
v_call: TRBV28

cdr3_nt: TGTGCCAGCAGCGCCTGGACGGCGAACACCGGGGAGCTGTTTTTT
cdr3_aa: CASSAWTANTGELFF
j_call: TRBJ2-2
clone_size: few
d_call: .
v_call: TRBV7-8

cdr3_nt: TGTGCCAGCAGTGAGACTAGCGGGGGGTCTAACACCGGGGAGCTGTTTTTT
cdr3_aa: CASSETSGGSNTGELFF
j_call: TRBJ2-2
clone_size: .
d_call: TRBD2
v_call: TRBV6-4

cdr3_nt: TGTGCCAGCAGCCCACGGGACAGGGGGCTGAACACTGAAGCTTTCTTT
cdr3_aa: CASSPRDRGLNTEAFF
j_call: TRBJ1-1
clone_size: few
d_call: TRBD1
v_call: TRBV14

cdr3_nt: TGTGCCAGCAGCTCCCCTCCATCAGGGGGTCCAGATACGCAGTATTTT
cdr3_aa: CASSSPPSGGPDTQYF
j_call: TRBJ2-3
clone_size: few
d_call: TRBD1
v_call: TRBV11-2

cdr3_nt: TGTGCCAGCAGTGACAGTGGGCCGTATGGCTACACCTTC
cdr3_aa: CASSDSGPYGYTF
j_call: TRBJ1-2
clone_size: .
d_call: .
v_call: TRBV2

cdr3_nt: TGCGCCAGCAGCTTGCAACGGACGGTAGCGGGTGATACGCAGTATTTT
cdr3_aa: CASSLQRTVAGDTQYF
j_call: TRBJ2-3
clone_size: .
d_call: TRBD2
v_call: TRBV5-1

cdr3_nt: TGTGCCAGCAGCCCTGCGGCTAGCGGGCATCAAGAGACCCAGTACTTC
cdr3_aa: CASSPAASGHQETQYF
j_call: TRBJ2-5
clone_size: .
d_call: TRBD2
v_call: TRBV11-2

cdr3_nt: TGTGCCAGCACCTTTGGGGGTGCTGGGGCCAACGTCCTGACTTTC
cdr3_aa: CASTFGGAGANVLTF
j_call: TRBJ2-6
clone_size: .
d_call: .
v_call: TRBV12-3/TRBV12-4

cdr3_nt: TGTGCCAGCAGCTCGGAGCCGGGACTAGCCACCGGGGAGCTGTTTTTT
cdr3_aa: CASSSEPGLATGELFF
j_call: TRBJ2-2
clone_size: .
d_call: TRBD2
v_call: TRBV7-2

cdr3_nt: TGTGCCAGTAGTCGGCTAGCGGGAGAAGTCACCGGGGAGCTGTTTTTT
cdr3_aa: CASSRLAGEVTGELFF
j_call: TRBJ2-2
clone_size: few
d_call: TRBD2
v_call: TRBV7-3

cdr3_nt: TGTGCCAGCAGCCATGGGACAGGGGTTTGGGAGTCCGCTGAAGCTTTCTTT
cdr3_aa: CASSHGTGVWESAEAFF
j_call: TRBJ1-1
clone_size: few
d_call: TRBD1
v_call: TRBV12-3/TRBV12-4

cdr3_nt: TGTGCCAGCAGCTTAGACTGGGGAAGCTCCTACAATGAGCAGTTCTTC
cdr3_aa: CASSLDWGSSYNEQFF
j_call: TRBJ2-1
clone_size: .
d_call: .
v_call: TRBV7-9

cdr3_nt: TGTGCCAGCAGTTACTCTGGGACAGGGGTTGGGATCTCACCCCTCCACTTT
cdr3_aa: CASSYSGTGVGISPLHF
j_call: TRBJ1-6
clone_size: few
d_call: TRBD1
v_call: TRBV6-5

cdr3_nt: TGTGCCAGCAGCAAAGAGGGGGCGGGGGAACCCCACAATGAGCAGTTCTTC
cdr3_aa: CASSKEGAGEPHNEQFF
j_call: TRBJ2-1
clone_size: .
d_call: .
v_call: TRBV21-1

cdr3_nt: TGTGCCAGCAGTCCCCAGGGCGGGAGGGCTCTAGATACGCAGTATTTT
cdr3_aa: CASSPQGGRALDTQYF
j_call: TRBJ2-3
clone_size: .
d_call: TRBD2
v_call: TRBV12-3/TRBV12-4

cdr3_nt: TGTGCCAGCAGCCGACCCTCCGACAGGGAGAGTGAAAAACTGTTTTTT
cdr3_aa: CASSRPSDRESEKLFF
j_call: TRBJ1-4
clone_size: few
d_call: TRBD1
v_call: TRBV5-6

cdr3_nt: TGCGCCAGCAGCTGGGGCATGGGACAGGGGGCCTCCTACGAGCAGTACTTC
cdr3_aa: CASSWGMGQGASYEQYF
j_call: TRBJ2-7
clone_size: .
d_call: TRBD1
v_call: TRBV5-1

cdr3_nt: TGTGCCAGCAGCTTAGAAGGGTACACAGATACGCAGTATTTT
cdr3_aa: CASSLEGYTDTQYF
j_call: TRBJ2-3
clone_size: .
d_call: .
v_call: TRBV7-9

cdr3_nt: TGCGCCAGCAGCCAAGCCGGGTTTTTTCTAGAAAAAAAGAGCTCCTACAATGAGCAGTTCTTC
cdr3_aa: CASSQAGFFLEKKSSYNEQFF
j_call: TRBJ2-1
clone_size: .
d_call: .
v_call: TRBV4-1

cdr3_nt: TGTGCCAGCAGCCCCCGGGACAGGGACTATGGCTACACCTTC
cdr3_aa: CASSPRDRDYGYTF
j_call: TRBJ1-2
clone_size: .
d_call: TRBD1
v_call: TRBV4-2

cdr3_nt: TGTGCCTGGAGTTACCGGGACAGCGCTATCACCGGGGAGCTGTTTTTT
cdr3_aa: CAWSYRDSAITGELFF
j_call: TRBJ2-2
clone_size: many
d_call: TRBD1
v_call: TRBV30

cdr3_nt: TGTGCCAGCGGGGCGCAGTTCTTC
cdr3_aa: CASGAQFF
j_call: TRBJ2-1
clone_size: .
d_call: .
v_call: TRBV12-3/TRBV12-4

cdr3_nt: TGTGCCAGCAGCTTTTCCGGTTATGGCTACACCTTC
cdr3_aa: CASSFSGYGYTF
j_call: TRBJ1-2
clone_size: few
d_call: .
v_call: TRBV7-2

cdr3_nt: TGCAGTGCTAGAGATTATCGCGCGGGGGGTCTCCAAGAGACCCAGTACTTC
cdr3_aa: CSARDYRAGGLQETQYF
j_call: TRBJ2-5
clone_size: few
d_call: TRBD2
v_call: TRBV20-1

cdr3_nt: TGCGCCAGCAGCCAAACAGGGGTTCAAGAGCAGTACTTC
cdr3_aa: CASSQTGVQEQYF
j_call: TRBJ2-7
clone_size: .
d_call: TRBD1
v_call: TRBV4-1

cdr3_nt: TGTGCCAGTAGCAGGGGTAGGACAGGGACCTACGAGCAGTACTTC
cdr3_aa: CASSRGRTGTYEQYF
j_call: TRBJ2-7
clone_size: .
d_call: TRBD1
v_call: TRBV19

cdr3_nt: TGTGCCAGTAGTATAGGCGTCGGCGACAGGGGATCCTACGAGCAGTACTTC
cdr3_aa: CASSIGVGDRGSYEQYF
j_call: TRBJ2-7
clone_size: .
d_call: TRBD1
v_call: TRBV19

cdr3_nt: TGTGCCAGCAGCCAAGACGGAGGCAGTGCTGAAGCTTTCTTT
cdr3_aa: CASSQDGGSAEAFF
j_call: TRBJ1-1
clone_size: .
d_call: .
v_call: TRBV3-1